This T cell receptor (beta chain) was sequenced during a study of OX40 agonist ivuxolimab in advanced cancers. Study-level information: Three patients responded partially, comprising one with hepatocellular carcinoma and two with cutaneous melanoma.

The CDR3 spans 15 residues. Trimming left V 6 bases short and J 0 bases short, with 12 bases between. The data were produced by immunoSEQ multiplex PCR, yet TCRdb's version contains in-frame clones alone and is incomplete. The sample has 65,000 to 95,000 clones; about four fifths are singletons. Sequenced material: CD4+ or CD8+ T cells sorted from blood, taken in a trial of the OX40 agonist ivuxolimab. The sequence was collected from an adult with an advanced solid tumor such as melanoma, head and neck, liver or kidney cancer. V gene TRBV6-7 combines with J gene TRBJ1-3; D remains unclear. TRBV6-7 is an ORF; its function is uncertain. CDR3 in amino acids: CASRRGGISGNTIYF. For the CDR3, the DNA is TGTGCCAGCAGGCGGGGAGGGATCTCTGGAAACACCATATATTTT.